Described below is a single T cell receptor (beta chain) sequence and its context. This entry belongs to a study of blood T cell repertoires in COVID-19. Study information: Samples taken during acute and convalescent COVID-19 were collected in the United States, Italy and Spain.

Source study methods: Reference gene primer amplification in the assay estimated nucleated cell counts. Sequenced by immunoSEQ multiplex PCR; TCRdb stores in-frame clones only, minus some. V and J calls and clone size are those listed in that table; D and trimming were worked out from the DNA. The sample has about 240,000 clones, approximately 84% seen once. CDR1 and CDR2 from the germline V gene are LGHDT and YNNKEL (reference sequence). CDR3 length: 14 amino acids. V shed 4 bases, J shed 5 bases, and the junction held 2 bases outside the gene matches. The sequence derives from a woman aged 25 to 39 who had recovered from COVID-19. J is TRBJ1-6 and V is TRBV3-1 (or the pseudogene TRBV3-2), with TRBD1 matching over 7 bases. The sequenced sample was peripheral blood. CDR3 loop: CASSPTGDNSPLHF. CDR3 DNA: TGTGCCAGCAGCCCTACAGGGGATAATTCACCCCTCCACTTT.